These T cell receptor beta chains were read from a single sample in a study of shared clonotypes between healthy human individuals. Clones were read by immunoSEQ multiplex PCR, and TCRdb kept only the in-frame ones, dropping some. The profile shows approximately 710,000 clones, less than 95% of them singletons. Specimen: memory CD8+ T cells from PBMCs. These receptors were obtained from a man aged 18 to 29 in good health. Some clones in this sample may be carry-over from other donors' samples. Both conserved end residues are part of each CDR3. D genes are given only for firm matches. Part of the rows lack a size; the others show once, few, many or a class for expanded clones.

d_call: -
v_call: TRBV19
j_call: TRBJ2-7
clone_size: -
cdr3_length: 14
cdr3_aa: CASSIDRTSYEQYF
cdr3_nt: TGTGCCAGTAGCATAGACAGAACATCCTACGAGCAGTACTTC

d_call: -
v_call: TRBV7-6
j_call: TRBJ1-1
clone_size: -
cdr3_length: 13
cdr3_aa: CASSSPGNTEAFF
cdr3_nt: TGTGCCAGCAGCTCACCGGGGAACACTGAAGCTTTCTTT

d_call: -
v_call: TRBV7-9
j_call: TRBJ2-5
clone_size: -
cdr3_length: 14
cdr3_aa: CASSLSGGKETQYF
cdr3_nt: TGTGCCAGCAGCTTATCCGGGGGCAAGGAGACCCAGTACTTC

d_call: -
v_call: TRBV11-2
j_call: TRBJ2-1
clone_size: -
cdr3_length: 15
cdr3_aa: CASSITGSETSEQFF
cdr3_nt: TGTGCCAGCAGCATTACGGGCTCCGAAACCAGTGAGCAGTTCTTC

d_call: TRBD2
v_call: TRBV6-5
j_call: TRBJ2-1
clone_size: -
cdr3_length: 13
cdr3_aa: CASSPSGDNEQFF
cdr3_nt: TGTGCCAGCAGCCCCAGCGGGGACAATGAGCAGTTCTTC

d_call: -
v_call: TRBV28
j_call: TRBJ1-2
clone_size: once
cdr3_length: 15
cdr3_aa: CAAVFWRGKDYGYTF
cdr3_nt: -

d_call: -
v_call: TRBV4-2
j_call: TRBJ2-1
clone_size: -
cdr3_length: 17
cdr3_aa: CASSQGTEGGGTHEQFF
cdr3_nt: TGTGCCAGCAGCCAAGGGACTGAGGGGGGAGGGACACATGAGCAGTTCTTC

d_call: TRBD1
v_call: TRBV7-9
j_call: TRBJ2-5
clone_size: -
cdr3_length: 13
cdr3_aa: CASSLLQGAEQYF
cdr3_nt: TGTGCCAGCAGCCTACTACAGGGGGCTGAGCAGTACTTC

d_call: -
v_call: TRBV13
j_call: TRBJ2-7
clone_size: -
cdr3_length: 13
cdr3_aa: CASSSSRSYEQYF
cdr3_nt: TGTGCCAGCAGCTCCTCCCGCTCCTACGAGCAGTACTTC

d_call: -
v_call: TRBV10-3
j_call: TRBJ2-3
clone_size: -
cdr3_length: 13
cdr3_aa: CAVGPEQADTQYF
cdr3_nt: TGTGCCGTGGGCCCAGAACAAGCAGATACGCAGTATTTT

d_call: -
v_call: TRBV7-9
j_call: TRBJ2-7
clone_size: -
cdr3_length: 12
cdr3_aa: CASSLGPTEQYF
cdr3_nt: TGTGCCAGCAGCCTGGGACCTACCGAGCAGTACTTC

d_call: -
v_call: TRBV7-6
j_call: TRBJ2-1
clone_size: -
cdr3_length: 13
cdr3_aa: CASSLRWTNEQFF
cdr3_nt: TGTGCCAGCAGCTTAAGGTGGACCAATGAGCAGTTCTTC

d_call: -
v_call: TRBV30
j_call: TRBJ1-2
clone_size: -
cdr3_length: 11
cdr3_aa: CAWSGGLWNTF
cdr3_nt: TGTGCCTGGAGTGGGGGACTGTGGAACACCTTC

d_call: TRBD2
v_call: TRBV7-6
j_call: TRBJ2-3
clone_size: -
cdr3_length: 15
cdr3_aa: CASSLSSGRGDTQYF
cdr3_nt: TGTGCCAGCAGCTTATCCAGCGGGAGAGGAGATACGCAGTATTTT

d_call: TRBD1
v_call: TRBV5-1
j_call: TRBJ2-7
clone_size: -
cdr3_length: 14
cdr3_aa: CASSSGQGPYEQYF
cdr3_nt: TGCGCCAGCAGCTCGGGACAGGGACCCTACGAGCAGTACTTC

d_call: -
v_call: TRBV6-5
j_call: TRBJ2-7
clone_size: -
cdr3_length: 12
cdr3_aa: CASSYADHEQYF
cdr3_nt: TGTGCCAGCAGTTATGCGGACCACGAGCAGTACTTC

d_call: TRBD1
v_call: TRBV13
j_call: TRBJ2-3
clone_size: once
cdr3_length: 14
cdr3_aa: CASSSGQGTDTQYF
cdr3_nt: TGTGCCAGCAGCTCGGGACAGGGCACAGATACGCAGTATTTT

d_call: -
v_call: TRBV5-1
j_call: TRBJ1-4
clone_size: few
cdr3_length: 13
cdr3_aa: CASKAPDNEKLFF
cdr3_nt: TGCGCCAGCAAGGCTCCGGACAATGAAAAACTGTTTTTT

d_call: TRBD1
v_call: TRBV7-9
j_call: TRBJ2-7
clone_size: -
cdr3_length: 15
cdr3_aa: CASSLSGQGALEQYF
cdr3_nt: TGTGCCAGCAGCTTATCCGGGCAGGGGGCACTCGAGCAGTACTTC

d_call: TRBD1
v_call: TRBV28
j_call: TRBJ1-5
clone_size: -
cdr3_length: 16
cdr3_aa: CASTYRQGISNQPQHF
cdr3_nt: TGTGCCAGCACCTACAGACAGGGAATCAGCAATCAGCCCCAGCATTTT

d_call: TRBD2
v_call: TRBV14
j_call: TRBJ2-1
clone_size: -
cdr3_length: 18
cdr3_aa: CASSQDRRTSGRGNEQFF
cdr3_nt: TGTGCCAGCAGCCAAGATCGGCGGACTAGCGGGAGGGGGAATGAGCAGTTCTTC

d_call: TRBD1
v_call: TRBV27
j_call: TRBJ2-2
clone_size: -
cdr3_length: 14
cdr3_aa: CASRTGAGTGELFF
cdr3_nt: TGTGCCAGCAGGACAGGGGCGGGCACCGGGGAGCTGTTTTTT

d_call: TRBD1
v_call: TRBV4-1
j_call: TRBJ1-2
clone_size: -
cdr3_length: 14
cdr3_aa: CASSVDRGGYGYTF
cdr3_nt: TGCGCCAGCAGCGTGGACAGGGGAGGCTATGGCTACACCTTC

d_call: TRBD1
v_call: TRBV5-8
j_call: TRBJ1-1
clone_size: -
cdr3_length: 16
cdr3_aa: CASSAGQGNPLHEAFF
cdr3_nt: TGTGCCAGCAGCGCGGGACAGGGGAATCCGCTTCATGAAGCTTTCTTT

d_call: -
v_call: TRBV27
j_call: TRBJ2-7
clone_size: -
cdr3_length: 12
cdr3_aa: CASSFGVGEQYF
cdr3_nt: TGTGCCAGCAGTTTTGGGGTGGGCGAGCAGTACTTC

d_call: -
v_call: TRBV28
j_call: TRBJ2-1
clone_size: once
cdr3_length: 15
cdr3_aa: CASSSNSVRFNEQFF
cdr3_nt: TGTGCCAGCAGTTCTAATAGCGTAAGATTCAATGAGCAGTTCTTC

d_call: TRBD2
v_call: TRBV27
j_call: TRBJ2-1
clone_size: -
cdr3_length: 16
cdr3_aa: CASTLSAGGNRHEQFF
cdr3_nt: TGTGCCAGCACCCTAAGCGCGGGAGGGAATCGTCATGAGCAGTTCTTC

d_call: -
v_call: TRBV5-1
j_call: TRBJ1-1
clone_size: -
cdr3_length: 13
cdr3_aa: CASSLSGPTEAFF
cdr3_nt: TGCGCCAGCAGCTTATCAGGGCCCACTGAAGCTTTCTTT

d_call: -
v_call: TRBV27
j_call: TRBJ1-2
clone_size: -
cdr3_length: 13
cdr3_aa: CASSLRQNYGYTF
cdr3_nt: TGTGCCAGCAGTTTAAGACAGAACTATGGCTACACCTTC

d_call: -
v_call: TRBV21-1
j_call: TRBJ2-7
clone_size: -
cdr3_length: 17
cdr3_aa: CASSPCGGGFALDEQYF
cdr3_nt: TGTGCCAGCAGCCCTTGTGGTGGGGGCTTCGCCTTGGACGAGCAGTACTTC

d_call: TRBD1
v_call: TRBV5-8
j_call: TRBJ1-2
clone_size: -
cdr3_length: 14
cdr3_aa: CASQTGGAGDGYTF
cdr3_nt: TGTGCCAGCCAAACAGGGGGCGCAGGTGATGGCTACACCTTC

d_call: -
v_call: TRBV5-1
j_call: TRBJ2-1
clone_size: -
cdr3_length: 12
cdr3_aa: CASSDPGVEQFF
cdr3_nt: TGCGCCAGCAGCGATCCTGGGGTTGAGCAGTTCTTC

d_call: -
v_call: TRBV7-9
j_call: TRBJ2-7
clone_size: -
cdr3_length: 14
cdr3_aa: CASSRQLRGYEQYF
cdr3_nt: TGTGCCAGCAGCCGCCAACTGAGGGGTTACGAGCAGTACTTC

d_call: -
v_call: TRBV9
j_call: TRBJ2-2
clone_size: -
cdr3_length: 17
cdr3_aa: CASSLGPGVGVAGELFF
cdr3_nt: TGTGCCAGCAGCCTAGGCCCCGGGGTGGGTGTTGCCGGGGAGCTGTTTTTT

d_call: -
v_call: TRBV25-1
j_call: TRBJ2-5
clone_size: -
cdr3_length: 16
cdr3_aa: CASSEGGGEYQETQYF
cdr3_nt: TGTGCCAGCAGTGAGGGGGGTGGAGAATATCAAGAGACCCAGTACTTC

d_call: -
v_call: TRBV7-9
j_call: TRBJ1-6
clone_size: -
cdr3_length: 17
cdr3_aa: CASSPYGVLSYNSPLHF
cdr3_nt: TGTGCCAGCAGCCCCTATGGGGTCTTGTCCTATAATTCACCCCTCCACTTT